This entry describes one T cell receptor (beta chain). Its cognate antigen is unknown. UMI labels and 5' RACE were used to prepare the TRB cDNA libraries. TCRdb reprocessed the 5' RACE reads and reports one entry per CDR3 protein, with no DNA. The sample has tens of thousands of distinct CDR3 sequences; the top ten hold 0.53%. The CDR3 spans 14 residues. This sample stems from a study of CXCR3-negative and CXCR3-positive naive CD8 T cells. Looking at the study overall: Roughly 150 million TRB reads were obtained overall (about 1.5 +/- 0.3 million per library).

Whole-study findings and limits: The TRBV-TRBJ usage of naive CXCR3-negative and CXCR3-positive cells was similar, but that of memory cells differed. Comparison of naive cells showed more hydrophobic TRB CDR3s in CXCR3-positive than in CXCR3-negative naive cells. Diversity proved comparably high across both naive subsets and much lower in memory CD8+ cells.

The rearrangement links TRBV12-3 or TRBV12-4 to TRBJ1-5; as DNA is missing, the TRBD1 call by TCRdb cannot be tested. Sequencing was performed on naive CXCR3+ CD8+ T cells from blood. Subset meaning: CD45RO-CCR7+CD27+CD95- naive CD8+ T cells expressing CXCR3 (TNR3+). The receptor was isolated from a human donor in good health. Some clones in this sample may be carry-over from other donors' samples. This CDR3 is CASSRTGRGQPQHF.